This section outlines one TCR beta chain sequence together with its context. This specimen belongs to a study of T-cell memory formation after mild COVID-19. Germline loops: CDR1 SNHLY, CDR2 FYNNEI. The CDR3 is 14 amino acids. V shed 6 bases, J shed 3 bases, and the junction held 2 bases outside the gene matches. TCRdb reprocessed the 5' RACE reads via MiXCR and lists one record per CDR3 protein. The sample lists fewer than 200,000 distinct CDR3 sequences, 20% to 25% occurring once. The chain uses TRBV2 and TRBJ2-7; 13 positions match TRBD2. Source material: PBMCs or a T cell subset sorted from them (not recorded which). This receptor was identified in an adult woman who had mild COVID-19 (a few samples of this study predate the infection). Cell type and time point are not known. The CDR3: CASRGLAGRYEQYF. CDR3 nucleotide sequence: TGTGCCAGCAGGGGACTAGCGGGACGCTACGAGCAGTACTTC.